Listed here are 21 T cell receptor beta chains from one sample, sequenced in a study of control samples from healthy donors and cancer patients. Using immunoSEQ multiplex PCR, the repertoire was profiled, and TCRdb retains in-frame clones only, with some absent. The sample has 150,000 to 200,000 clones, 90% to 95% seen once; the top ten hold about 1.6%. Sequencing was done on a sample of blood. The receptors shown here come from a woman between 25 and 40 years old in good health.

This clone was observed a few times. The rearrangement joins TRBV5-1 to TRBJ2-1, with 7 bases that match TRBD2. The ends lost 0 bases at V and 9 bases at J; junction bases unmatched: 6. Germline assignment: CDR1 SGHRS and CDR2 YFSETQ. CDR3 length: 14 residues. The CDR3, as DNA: TGCGCCAGCAGCTTGGTCGGCGGGAGATCTGAGCAGTTCTTC. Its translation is CASSLVGGRSEQFF.

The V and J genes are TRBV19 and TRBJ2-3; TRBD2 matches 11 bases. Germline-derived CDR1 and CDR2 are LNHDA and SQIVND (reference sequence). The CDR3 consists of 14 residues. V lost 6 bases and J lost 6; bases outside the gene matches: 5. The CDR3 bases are TGTGCCAGTAGCCGACTAGCGGGGCTTGATACGCAGTATTTT. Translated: CASSRLAGLDTQYF.

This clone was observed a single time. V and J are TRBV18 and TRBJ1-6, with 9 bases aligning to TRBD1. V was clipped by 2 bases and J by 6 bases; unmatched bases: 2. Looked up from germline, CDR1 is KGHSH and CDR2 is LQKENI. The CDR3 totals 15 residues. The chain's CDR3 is CASSPGTGSNSPLHF. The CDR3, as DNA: TGTGCCAGCTCACCAGGGACAGGGAGTAATTCACCCCTCCACTTT. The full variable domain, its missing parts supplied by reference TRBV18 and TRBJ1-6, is NAGVMQNPRHLVRRRGQEARLRCSPMKGHSHVYWYRQLPEEGLKFMVYLQKENIIDESGMPKERFSAEFPKEGPSILRIQQVVRGDSAAYFCASSPGTGSNSPLHFGNGTRLTVT.

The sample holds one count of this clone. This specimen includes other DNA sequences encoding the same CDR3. CDR3 nucleotide sequence: TGTGCCAGCAGTCTCCGATACGAGCAGTACTTC. Its protein product is CASSLRYEQYF. The V call is TRBV28, the J call TRBJ2-7; no clear D. Germline V gene lookup returns CDR1 MDHEN and CDR2 SYDVKM. V lost 5 bases to trimming and J lost 4 bases, with 6 bases between them. CDR3 length: 11 amino acids. Looking up the rest from reference TRBV28 and TRBJ2-7 gives the full variable domain: DVKVTQSSRYLVKRTGEKVFLECVQDMDHENMFWYRQDPGLGLRLIYFSYDVKMKEKGDIPEGYSVSREKKERFSLILESASTNQTSMYLCASSLRYEQYFGPGTRLTVT.

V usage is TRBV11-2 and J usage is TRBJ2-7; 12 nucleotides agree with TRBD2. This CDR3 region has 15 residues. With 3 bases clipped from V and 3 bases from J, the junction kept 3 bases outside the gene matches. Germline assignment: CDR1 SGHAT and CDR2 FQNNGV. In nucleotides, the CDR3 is TGTGCCAGCAGCTTGGGGGGACTAGCGGGCTACGAGCAGTACTTC. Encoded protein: CASSLGGLAGYEQYF.

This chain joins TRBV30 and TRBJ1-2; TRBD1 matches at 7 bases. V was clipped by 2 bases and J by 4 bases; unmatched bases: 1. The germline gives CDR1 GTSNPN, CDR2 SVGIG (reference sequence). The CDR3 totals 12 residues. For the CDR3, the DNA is TGTGCCTGGAGTCCAGGGGGCTATGGCTACACCTTC. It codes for CAWSPGGYGYTF.

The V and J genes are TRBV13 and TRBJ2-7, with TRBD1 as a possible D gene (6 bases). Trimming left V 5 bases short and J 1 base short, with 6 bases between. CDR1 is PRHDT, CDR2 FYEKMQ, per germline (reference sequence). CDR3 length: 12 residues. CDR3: CASSGQSYEQYF. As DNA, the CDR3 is TGTGCCAGCAGCGGACAGTCCTACGAGCAGTACTTC.

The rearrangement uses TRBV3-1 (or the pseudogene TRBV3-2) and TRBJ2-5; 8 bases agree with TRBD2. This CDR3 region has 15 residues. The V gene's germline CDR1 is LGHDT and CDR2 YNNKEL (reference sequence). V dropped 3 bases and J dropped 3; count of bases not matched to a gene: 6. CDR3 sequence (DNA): TGTGCCAGCAGCCAGTGGACAGCGGGAGAAGAGACCCAGTACTTC. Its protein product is CASSQWTAGEETQYF.

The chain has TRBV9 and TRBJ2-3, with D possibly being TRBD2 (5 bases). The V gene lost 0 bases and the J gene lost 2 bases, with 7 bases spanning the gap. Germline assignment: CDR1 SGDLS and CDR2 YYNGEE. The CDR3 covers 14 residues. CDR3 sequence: CASSVGRTTDTQYF. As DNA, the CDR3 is TGTGCCAGCAGCGTAGGGAGGACCACAGATACGCAGTATTTT.

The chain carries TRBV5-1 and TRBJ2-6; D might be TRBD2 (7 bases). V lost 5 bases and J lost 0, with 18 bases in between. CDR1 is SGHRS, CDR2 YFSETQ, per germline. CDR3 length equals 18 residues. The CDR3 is CASSGGASESSGANVLTF. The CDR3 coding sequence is TGCGCCAGCAGTGGGGGGGCGTCCGAGAGCTCTGGGGCCAACGTCCTGACTTTC. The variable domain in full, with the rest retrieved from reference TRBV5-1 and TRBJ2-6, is KAGVTQTPRYLIKTRGQQVTLSCSPISGHRSVSWYQQTPGQGLQFLFEYFSETQRNKGNFPGRFSGRQFSNSRSEMNVSTLELGDSALYLCASSGGASESSGANVLTFGAGSRLTVL.

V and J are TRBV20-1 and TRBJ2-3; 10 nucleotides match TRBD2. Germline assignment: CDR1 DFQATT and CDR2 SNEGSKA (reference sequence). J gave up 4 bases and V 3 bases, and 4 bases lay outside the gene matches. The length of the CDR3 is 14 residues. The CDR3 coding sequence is TGCAGTGCTAGTAAGGGACTAGCGTCAGATACGCAGTATTTT. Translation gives CSASKGLASDTQYF.

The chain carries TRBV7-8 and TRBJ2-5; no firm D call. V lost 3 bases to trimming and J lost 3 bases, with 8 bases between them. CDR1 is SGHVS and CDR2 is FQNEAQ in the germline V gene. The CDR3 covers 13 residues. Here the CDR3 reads CASSFRTEETQYF. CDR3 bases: TGTGCCAGCAGCTTTCGGACGGAAGAGACCCAGTACTTC.

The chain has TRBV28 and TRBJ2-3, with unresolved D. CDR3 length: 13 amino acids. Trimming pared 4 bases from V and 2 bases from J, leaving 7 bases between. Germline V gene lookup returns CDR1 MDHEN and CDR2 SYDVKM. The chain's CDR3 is CASSSDTTDTQYF. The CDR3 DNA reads TGTGCCAGCAGTTCCGACACCACAGATACGCAGTATTTT.

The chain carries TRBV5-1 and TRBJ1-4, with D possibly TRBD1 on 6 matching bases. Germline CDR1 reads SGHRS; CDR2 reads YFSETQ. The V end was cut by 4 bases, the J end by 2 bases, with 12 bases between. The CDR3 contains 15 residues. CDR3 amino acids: CASSRQDRTNEKLFF. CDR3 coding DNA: TGCGCCAGCAGCAGACAGGATAGGACTAATGAAAAACTGTTTTTT.

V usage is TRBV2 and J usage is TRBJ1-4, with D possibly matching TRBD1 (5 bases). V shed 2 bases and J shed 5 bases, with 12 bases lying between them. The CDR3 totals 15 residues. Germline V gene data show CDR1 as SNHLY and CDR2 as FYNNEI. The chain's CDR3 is CASSENGQGNEKLFF. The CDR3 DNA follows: TGTGCCAGCAGTGAAAACGGCCAGGGAAATGAAAAACTGTTTTTT.

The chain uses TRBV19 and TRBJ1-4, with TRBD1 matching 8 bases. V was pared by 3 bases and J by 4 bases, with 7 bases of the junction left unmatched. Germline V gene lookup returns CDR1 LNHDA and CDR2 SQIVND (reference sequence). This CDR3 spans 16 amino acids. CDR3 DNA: TGTGCCAGTAGTATCGTCCAGGGGGCAAGTAATGAAAAACTGTTTTTT. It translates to CASSIVQGASNEKLFF.

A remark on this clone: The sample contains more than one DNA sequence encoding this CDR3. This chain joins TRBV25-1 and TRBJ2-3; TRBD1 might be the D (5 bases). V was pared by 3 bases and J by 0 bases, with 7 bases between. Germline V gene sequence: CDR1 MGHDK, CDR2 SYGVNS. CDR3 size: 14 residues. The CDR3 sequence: CASSDRDSTDTQYF. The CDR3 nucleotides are TGTGCCAGCAGTGACAGGGATAGCACAGATACGCAGTATTTT.

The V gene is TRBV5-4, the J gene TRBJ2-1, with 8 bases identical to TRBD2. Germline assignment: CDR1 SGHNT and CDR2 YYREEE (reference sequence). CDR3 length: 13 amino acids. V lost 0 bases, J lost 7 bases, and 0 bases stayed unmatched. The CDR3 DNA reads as TGTGCCAGCAGCTTGGCTAGCGGGAATGAGCAGTTCTTC. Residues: CASSLASGNEQFF.

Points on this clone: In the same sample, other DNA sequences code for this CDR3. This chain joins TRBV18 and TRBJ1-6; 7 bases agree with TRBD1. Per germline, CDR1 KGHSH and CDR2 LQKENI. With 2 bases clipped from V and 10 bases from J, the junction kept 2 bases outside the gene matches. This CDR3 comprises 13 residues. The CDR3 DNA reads TGTGCCAGCTCACCAGACAGGGACTCACCCCTCCACTTT. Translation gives CASSPDRDSPLHF.

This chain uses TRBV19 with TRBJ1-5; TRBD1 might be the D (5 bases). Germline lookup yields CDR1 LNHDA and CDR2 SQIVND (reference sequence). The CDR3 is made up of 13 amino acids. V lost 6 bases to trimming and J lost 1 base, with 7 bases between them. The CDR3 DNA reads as TGTGCCAGTAGAAGACAGAGCAATCAGCCCCAGCATTTT. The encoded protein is CASRRQSNQPQHF.

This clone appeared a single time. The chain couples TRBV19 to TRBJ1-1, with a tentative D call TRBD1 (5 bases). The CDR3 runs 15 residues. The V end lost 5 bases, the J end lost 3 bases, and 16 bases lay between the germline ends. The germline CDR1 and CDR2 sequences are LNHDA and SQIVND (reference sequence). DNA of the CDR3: TGTGCCAGTAGTCCCGCGTCGGGGCGCGACACTGAAGCTTTCTTT. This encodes CASSPASGRDTEAFF.